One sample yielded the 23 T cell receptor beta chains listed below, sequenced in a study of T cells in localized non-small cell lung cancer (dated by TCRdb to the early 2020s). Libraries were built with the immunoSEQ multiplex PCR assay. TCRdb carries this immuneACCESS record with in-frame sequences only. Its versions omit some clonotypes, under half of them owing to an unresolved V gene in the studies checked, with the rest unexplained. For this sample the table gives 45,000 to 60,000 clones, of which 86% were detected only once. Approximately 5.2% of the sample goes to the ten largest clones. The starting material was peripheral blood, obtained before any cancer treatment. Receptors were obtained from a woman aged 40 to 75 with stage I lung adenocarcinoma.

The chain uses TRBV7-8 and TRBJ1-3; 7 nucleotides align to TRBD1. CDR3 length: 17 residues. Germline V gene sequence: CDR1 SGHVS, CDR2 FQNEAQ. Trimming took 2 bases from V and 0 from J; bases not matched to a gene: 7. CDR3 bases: TGTGCCAGCAGCTTAAGACAGGGTTATAGCTCTGGAAACACCATATATTTT. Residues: CASSLRQGYSSGNTIYF.

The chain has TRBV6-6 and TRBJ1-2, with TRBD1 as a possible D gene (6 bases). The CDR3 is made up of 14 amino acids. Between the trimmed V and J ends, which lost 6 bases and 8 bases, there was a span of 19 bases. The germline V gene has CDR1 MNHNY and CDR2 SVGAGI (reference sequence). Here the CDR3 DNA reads TGTGCCAGCAGCGGGGAGACAGGATCGGACGGCTACACCTTC. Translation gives CASSGETGSDGYTF.

DNA for the CDR3: TGTGCCAGCAGCTTAGGAACAGGGGGCGCGGGCACCGGGGAGCTGTTTTTT. This encodes CASSLGTGGAGTGELFF. The J gene is TRBJ2-2, the V gene TRBV11-3; 9 bases fit TRBD1. CDR3 length: 17 residues. Unmatched junction bases numbered 7, after V lost 1 base and J lost 4 bases. Germline V CDR1 and CDR2: SGHNT, YENEEA.

The CDR3 DNA sequence: TGTGCCAGCAGTTTCGCGGGGTATAGCACAGATACGCAGTATTTT. Protein sequence: CASSFAGYSTDTQYF. V usage is TRBV27 and J usage is TRBJ2-3, with D tentatively TRBD2 (6 bases). The CDR3 sequence is 15 residues long. The germline CDR1 and CDR2 sequences are MNHEY and SMNVEV (reference sequence). With 3 bases removed from V and 0 bases from J, the gap between germline ends came to 10 bases.

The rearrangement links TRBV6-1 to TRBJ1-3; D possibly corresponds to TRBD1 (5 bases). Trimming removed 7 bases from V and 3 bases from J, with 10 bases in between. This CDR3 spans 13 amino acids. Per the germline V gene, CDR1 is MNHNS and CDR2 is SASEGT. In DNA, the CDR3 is TGTGCCAGCATGCAGGGTGGTGGAAACACCATATATTTT. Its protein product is CASMQGGGNTIYF.

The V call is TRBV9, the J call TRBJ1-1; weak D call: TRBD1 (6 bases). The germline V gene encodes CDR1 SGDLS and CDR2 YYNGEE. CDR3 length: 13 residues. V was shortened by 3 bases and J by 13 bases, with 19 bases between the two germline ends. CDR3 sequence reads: CASSAGTGFKVFF. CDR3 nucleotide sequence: TGTGCCAGCAGCGCAGGTACAGGGTTCAAAGTTTTCTTT.

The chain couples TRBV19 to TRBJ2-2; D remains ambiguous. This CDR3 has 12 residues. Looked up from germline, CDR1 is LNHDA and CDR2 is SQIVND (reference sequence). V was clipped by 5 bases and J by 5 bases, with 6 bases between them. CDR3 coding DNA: TGTGCCAGTAGTTGGCTTACCGGGGAGCTGTTTTTT. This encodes CASSWLTGELFF. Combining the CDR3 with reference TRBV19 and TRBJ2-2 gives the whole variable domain DGGITQSPKYLFRKEGQNVTLSCEQNLNHDAMYWYRQDPGQGLRLIYYSQIVNDFQKGDIAEGYSVSREKKESFPLTVTSAQKNPTAFYLCASSWLTGELFFGEGSRLTVL.

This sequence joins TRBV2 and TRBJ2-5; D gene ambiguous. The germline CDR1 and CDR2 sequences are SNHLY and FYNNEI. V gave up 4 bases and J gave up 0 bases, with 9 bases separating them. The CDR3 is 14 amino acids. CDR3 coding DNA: TGTGCCAGCAGTGTGGAAGGGAACCAAGAGACCCAGTACTTC. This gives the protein CASSVEGNQETQYF.

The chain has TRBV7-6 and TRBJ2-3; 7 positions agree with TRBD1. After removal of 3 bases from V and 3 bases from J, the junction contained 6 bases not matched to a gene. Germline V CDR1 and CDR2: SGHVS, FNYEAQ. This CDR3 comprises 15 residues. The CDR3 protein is CASSFGDRPTDTQYF. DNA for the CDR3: TGTGCCAGCAGCTTCGGGGACAGACCTACAGATACGCAGTATTTT.

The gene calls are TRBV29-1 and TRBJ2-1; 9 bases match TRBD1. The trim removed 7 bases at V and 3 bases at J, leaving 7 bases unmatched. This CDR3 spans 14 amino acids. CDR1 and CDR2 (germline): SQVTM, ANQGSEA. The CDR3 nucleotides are TGCAGCGCCTCACAGGGGGCAATCTACAATGAGCAGTTCTTC. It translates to CSASQGAIYNEQFF.

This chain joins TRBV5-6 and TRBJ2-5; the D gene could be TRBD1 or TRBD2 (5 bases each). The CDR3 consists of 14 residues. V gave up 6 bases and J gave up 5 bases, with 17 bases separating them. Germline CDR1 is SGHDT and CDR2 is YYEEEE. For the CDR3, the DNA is TGTGCCAGCATCTCGGGGCTAGACGATGAGACCCAGTACTTC. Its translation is CASISGLDDETQYF.

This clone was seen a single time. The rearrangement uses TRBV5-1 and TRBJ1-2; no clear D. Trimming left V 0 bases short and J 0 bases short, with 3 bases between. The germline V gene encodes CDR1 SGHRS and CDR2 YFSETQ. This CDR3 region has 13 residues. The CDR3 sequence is CASSLDSNYGYTF. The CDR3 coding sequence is TGCGCCAGCAGCTTGGATTCTAACTATGGCTACACCTTC.

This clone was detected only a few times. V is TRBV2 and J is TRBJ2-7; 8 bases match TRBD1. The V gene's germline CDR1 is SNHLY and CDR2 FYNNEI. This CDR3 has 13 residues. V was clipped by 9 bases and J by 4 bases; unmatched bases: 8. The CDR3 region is CASKTGAEYEQYF. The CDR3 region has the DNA TGTGCCAGTAAGACAGGGGCGGAATACGAGCAGTACTTC.

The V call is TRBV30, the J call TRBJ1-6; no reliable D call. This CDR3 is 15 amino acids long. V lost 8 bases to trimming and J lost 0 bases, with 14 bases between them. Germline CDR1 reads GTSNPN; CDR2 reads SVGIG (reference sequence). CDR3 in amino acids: CARRQSSSYNSPLHF. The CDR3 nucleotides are TGTGCCCGGCGGCAGAGCAGCTCCTATAATTCACCCCTCCACTTT.

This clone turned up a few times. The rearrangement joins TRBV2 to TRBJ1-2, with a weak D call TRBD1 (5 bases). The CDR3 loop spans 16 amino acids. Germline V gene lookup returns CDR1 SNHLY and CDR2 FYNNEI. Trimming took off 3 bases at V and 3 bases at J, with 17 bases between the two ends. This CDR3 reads CASSEGGATAHYGYTF. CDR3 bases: TGTGCCAGCAGTGAGGGCGGGGCCACCGCCCACTATGGCTACACCTTC.

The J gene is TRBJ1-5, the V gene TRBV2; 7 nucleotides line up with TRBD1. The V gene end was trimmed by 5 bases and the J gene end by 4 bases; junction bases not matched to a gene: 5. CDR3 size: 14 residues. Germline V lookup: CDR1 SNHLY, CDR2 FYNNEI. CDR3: CASSKDRVNQPQHF. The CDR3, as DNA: TGTGCCAGCAGTAAAGACAGGGTTAATCAGCCCCAGCATTTT.

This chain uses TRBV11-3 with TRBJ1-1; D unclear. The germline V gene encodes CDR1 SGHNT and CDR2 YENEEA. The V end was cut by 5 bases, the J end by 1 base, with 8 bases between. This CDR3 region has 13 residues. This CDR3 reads CASSVRTNTEAFF. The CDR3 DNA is TGTGCCAGCAGCGTGCGTACGAACACTGAAGCTTTCTTT.

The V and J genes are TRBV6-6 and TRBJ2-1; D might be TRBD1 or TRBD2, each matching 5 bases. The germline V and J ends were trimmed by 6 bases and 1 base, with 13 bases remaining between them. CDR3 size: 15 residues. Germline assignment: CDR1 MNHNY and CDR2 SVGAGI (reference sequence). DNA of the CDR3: TGTGCCAGCAGCCCGTTGGGGACGTCCTACAATGAGCAGTTCTTC. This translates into CASSPLGTSYNEQFF.

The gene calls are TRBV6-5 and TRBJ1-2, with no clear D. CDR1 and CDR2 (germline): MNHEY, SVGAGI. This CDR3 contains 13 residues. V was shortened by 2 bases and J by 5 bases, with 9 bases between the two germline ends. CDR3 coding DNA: TGTGCCAGCAGTTACGGGAAGCTTTATGGCTACACCTTC. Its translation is CASSYGKLYGYTF.

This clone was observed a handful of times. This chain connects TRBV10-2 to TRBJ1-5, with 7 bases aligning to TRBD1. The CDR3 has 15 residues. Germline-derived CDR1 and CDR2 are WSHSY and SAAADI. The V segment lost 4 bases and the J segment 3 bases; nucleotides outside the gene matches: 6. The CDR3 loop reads CASSAAGTANQPQHF. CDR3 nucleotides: TGCGCCAGCAGTGCCGCCGGGACAGCCAATCAGCCCCAGCATTTT.

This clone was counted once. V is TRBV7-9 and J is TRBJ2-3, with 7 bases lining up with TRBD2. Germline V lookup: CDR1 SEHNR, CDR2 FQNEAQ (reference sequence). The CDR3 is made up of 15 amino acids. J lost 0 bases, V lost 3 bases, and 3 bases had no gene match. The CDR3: CASSLALASTDTQYF. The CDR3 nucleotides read TGTGCCAGCAGCTTGGCACTAGCGAGCACAGATACGCAGTATTTT.

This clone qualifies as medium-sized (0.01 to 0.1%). In nucleotides, the CDR3 is TGTGCCAGCAGTTTACGCCCCCCAGGTCGAAATCAGCCCCAGCATTTT. The encoded protein is CASSLRPPGRNQPQHF. The V and J genes are TRBV27 and TRBJ1-5; D not resolved. This CDR3 region has 16 residues. The ends were cut back, 2 bases at V and 4 bases at J, with 15 bases in the middle. Looked up from germline, CDR1 is MNHEY and CDR2 is SMNVEV (reference sequence).

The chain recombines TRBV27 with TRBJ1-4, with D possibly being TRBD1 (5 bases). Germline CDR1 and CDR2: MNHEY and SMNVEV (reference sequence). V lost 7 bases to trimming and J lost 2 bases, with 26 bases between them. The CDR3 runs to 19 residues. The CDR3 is CASTAIGQSGGGTNEKLFF. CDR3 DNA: TGTGCCAGCACCGCAATCGGCCAGTCGGGGGGTGGGACTAATGAAAAACTGTTTTTT.